The next 20 T cell receptor beta chains were all read from a single sample in a study of blood T cell repertoires in COVID-19 (dated by TCRdb to 2019 to 2021). Libraries were prepared through the immunoSEQ multiplex PCR assay. What TCRdb holds here is the immuneACCESS table cut down to in-frame rearrangements. Part of the clones is not present; checked against another copy, under half of the missing clones reflect an unresolved V gene, and the others are unexplained. Present in this sample are around 240,000 clones, roughly 79% of which were seen just once. The top ten constitute about 1.9% of the sample. The sample taken for sequencing was peripheral blood. These receptors were obtained from an elderly woman with acute or convalescent COVID-19.

This sequence joins TRBV5-5 and TRBJ2-1, with a weak D call TRBD1 (5 bases). Germline lookup yields CDR1 SGHKS and CDR2 YYEKEE (reference sequence). This CDR3 spans 15 amino acids. Deletions cut 3 bases from V and 0 bases from J, with 10 bases between. The CDR3 sequence: CASSSQGSSYNEQFF. The CDR3 DNA reads TGTGCCAGCAGCTCGCAGGGCAGCTCCTACAATGAGCAGTTCTTC.

V is TRBV19 and J is TRBJ1-2, with TRBD1 matching 7 bases. From germline, CDR1 is LNHDA and CDR2 SQIVND (reference sequence). V lost 0 bases, J lost 0 bases, and 4 bases stayed unmatched. This CDR3 spans 16 amino acids. Written as DNA, the CDR3 is TGTGCCAGTAGTATAGACGACAGGGACGCTAACTATGGCTACACCTTC. The encoded protein is CASSIDDRDANYGYTF.

The chain uses TRBV5-6 and TRBJ1-1; the match to TRBD1 covers 10 bases. The V and J ends lost 4 bases and 4 bases, in that order; junction bases with no gene match: 10. The CDR3 length is 16 residues. CDR1 is SGHDT and CDR2 is YYEEEE in the germline V gene. CDR3 residues: CASSQFRDRGATEAFF. The DNA for the CDR3 is TGTGCCAGCAGCCAGTTCCGGGACAGGGGTGCCACTGAAGCTTTCTTT.

The count of this clone is one. The chain links TRBV7-2 to TRBJ1-1, with 7 bases matching TRBD1. CDR1 is SGHTA and CDR2 is FQGNSA in the germline V gene. The CDR3 is made up of 15 amino acids. V lost 5 bases to trimming and J lost 6 bases; unmatched junction nucleotides: 12. CDR3 residues: CASSPETGSGAEAFF. The CDR3 DNA sequence: TGTGCCAGCAGCCCTGAGACAGGGTCCGGCGCTGAAGCTTTCTTT.

The chain links TRBV29-1 to TRBJ2-7, with TRBD1 matching 11 bases. The CDR3 length is 13 residues. The ends lost 6 bases at V and 3 bases at J; junction bases unmatched: 4. Germline V lookup: CDR1 SQVTM, CDR2 ANQGSEA. The CDR3 loop reads CSVTGTGGYEQYF. The CDR3 DNA reads as TGCAGCGTGACCGGGACAGGGGGCTACGAGCAGTACTTC.

This clone was recorded a few times. V and J are TRBV3-1 (or the pseudogene TRBV3-2) and TRBJ1-4, with 10 bases aligning to TRBD1. The germline V gene has CDR1 LGHDT and CDR2 YNNKEL (reference sequence). With 2 bases clipped from V and 5 bases from J, the junction kept 2 bases outside the gene matches. This CDR3 contains 15 residues. CDR3 residues: CASSQRTGGNEKLFF. CDR3 nucleotides: TGTGCCAGCAGCCAAAGGACAGGGGGAAATGAAAAACTGTTTTTT.

The chain joins TRBV10-3 to TRBJ2-7; the D gene is possibly TRBD2 (5 bases). With 3 bases removed from V and 0 bases from J, the gap between germline ends came to 12 bases. The length of the CDR3 is 15 residues. Germline lookup yields CDR1 ENHRY and CDR2 SYGVKD. The CDR3, as DNA: TGTGCCATCAGTGATTTGCGGAGGAGCTCCTACGAGCAGTACTTC. As protein: CAISDLRRSSYEQYF.

This chain links TRBV7-8 with TRBJ2-7, with 9 bases fitting TRBD2. Germline loops: CDR1 SGHVS, CDR2 FQNEAQ. The CDR3 loop spans 14 amino acids. Unmatched junction bases numbered 4, after V lost 1 base and J lost 6 bases. The CDR3: CASSLGGRGREQYF. For the CDR3, the DNA is TGTGCCAGCAGCTTAGGCGGGAGGGGCCGCGAGCAGTACTTC.

V usage is TRBV9 and J usage is TRBJ2-5; perhaps TRBD2 as D (6 bases). The CDR3 covers 16 residues. Germline CDR1 and CDR2: SGDLS and YYNGEE. V dropped 3 bases and J dropped 2 bases, with 17 bases sitting between them. The CDR3 here is CASSARLGSGQETQYF. As DNA, the CDR3 is TGTGCCAGCAGCGCCCGGTTAGGTAGCGGACAAGAGACCCAGTACTTC.

Of note for this clone: One junction end disagrees with the germline gene, perhaps due to a read error. The rearrangement links TRBV7-7 to TRBJ2-2; D is perhaps TRBD2 (6 bases). The CDR3 has 16 amino acids. In germline, CDR1 is SSHAT, CDR2 FNYEAQ (reference sequence). DNA for the CDR3: TGTGCTAGCAGCTTAGCGGCAGGATTGAACACCGGGGAGCTGTTTTTT. As protein: CASSLAAGLNTGELFF.

The chain links TRBV6-5 to TRBJ2-7; 12 nucleotides line up with TRBD1. J gave up 5 bases and V 0 bases, and 2 bases lay outside the gene matches. Germline V gene sequence: CDR1 MNHEY, CDR2 SVGAGI. This CDR3 spans 15 amino acids. CDR3 coding DNA: TGTGCCAGCAGTTACTCGGGACAGGGGGCCCACGAGCAGTACTTC. This sequence encodes CASSYSGQGAHEQYF.

This chain connects TRBV6-6 to TRBJ2-7, with D possibly TRBD1 on 6 matching bases. Per germline, CDR1 MNHNY and CDR2 SVGAGI (reference sequence). V lost 7 bases, J lost 5 bases, and 18 bases lay in between. The CDR3 has 14 residues. The DNA of the CDR3 is TGTGCCAGCACCCCCAGGGGAGCAGGTCACGAGCAGTACTTC. It specifies CASTPRGAGHEQYF.

This chain uses TRBV7-9 with TRBJ2-5, with TRBD2 as a possible D gene (7 bases). Germline CDR1 SEHNR, CDR2 FQNEAQ (reference sequence). CDR3 length equals 14 residues. V was clipped by 5 bases and J by 4 bases, with 14 bases between them. CDR3 nucleotide sequence: TGTGCCAGCAGCCCCGGGGGGCCAGTAGAGACCCAGTACTTC. Translating it yields CASSPGGPVETQYF.

The chain employs TRBV27 and TRBJ2-1; 9 nucleotides line up with TRBD2. The CDR3 runs 16 residues. Germline values: CDR1 MNHEY, CDR2 SMNVEV (reference sequence). Losses at the gene ends were 6 bases for V and 6 bases for J; bases not matched to a gene: 12. CDR3 sequence (DNA): TGTGCCAGCAGCCGGACCCCCCCGGGACTAGCCAATGAGCAGTTCTTC. Protein: CASSRTPPGLANEQFF.

The J gene is TRBJ2-7, the V gene TRBV27; maybe TRBD2 (6 bases). The CDR3 covers 16 residues. The germline V gene has CDR1 MNHEY and CDR2 SMNVEV (reference sequence). V gave up 6 bases and J gave up 0 bases, with 18 bases separating them. In nucleotides, the CDR3 is TGTGCCAGCAGGGAAGCGGGCAGGAGGAGCTCCTACGAGCAGTACTTC. This encodes CASREAGRRSSYEQYF.

The rearrangement joins TRBV27 to TRBJ2-3; perhaps TRBD2 as D (6 bases). Trimming took 2 bases from V and 2 from J, leaving 11 bases between them. Germline V gene sequence: CDR1 MNHEY, CDR2 SMNVEV (reference sequence). The CDR3 is 15 residues long. CDR3 sequence (DNA): TGTGCCAGCAGTTTAGGGCGGGGATACACAGATACGCAGTATTTT. It translates to CASSLGRGYTDTQYF.

This clone was recorded at least ten times. V gene TRBV6-2 or TRBV6-3 combines with J gene TRBJ2-5; D possibly corresponds to TRBD1 (5 bases). Germline CDR1 MNHEY, CDR2 SVGEGT. V lost 2 bases and J lost 3, with 7 bases in between. The CDR3 covers 13 residues. The CDR3 DNA reads as TGTGCCAGCAGTTACGGGGCTAAAGAGACCCAGTACTTC. The encoded protein is CASSYGAKETQYF.

As regards this clone: The sample carries other DNA sequences with the same CDR3. The chain combines TRBV2 with TRBJ1-1, with 11 bases that match TRBD1. Germline V gene data show CDR1 as SNHLY and CDR2 as FYNNEI. CDR3 length: 13 residues. The trim removed 6 bases at V and 5 bases at J, leaving 2 bases unmatched. The CDR3 coding sequence is TGTGCCAGCAGCGGACAGGGGGCGACTGAAGCTTTCTTT. This encodes CASSGQGATEAFF.

In this sample, this clone turned up a few times. The CDR3 coding sequence is TGTGCCAGCAGGAAAGCGGGACGTTTTTATGAGCAGTTCTTC. Protein: CASRKAGRFYEQFF. J is TRBJ2-1 and V is TRBV5-6; TRBD2 aligns across 7 bases. The V gene end was trimmed by 5 bases and the J gene end by 8 bases; junction bases not matched to a gene: 10. Germline loops: CDR1 SGHDT, CDR2 YYEEEE. The CDR3 spans 14 residues.

V usage is TRBV6-5 and J usage is TRBJ2-5, with TRBD2 identical over 8 bases. V was pared by 11 bases and J by 4 bases, with 9 bases of the junction left unmatched. The length of the CDR3 is 13 residues. Germline V gene sequence: CDR1 MNHEY, CDR2 SVGAGI. Here the CDR3 reads CAHRGGASETQYF. CDR3 DNA: TGTGCCCACCGGGGGGGGGCCTCAGAGACCCAGTACTTC.